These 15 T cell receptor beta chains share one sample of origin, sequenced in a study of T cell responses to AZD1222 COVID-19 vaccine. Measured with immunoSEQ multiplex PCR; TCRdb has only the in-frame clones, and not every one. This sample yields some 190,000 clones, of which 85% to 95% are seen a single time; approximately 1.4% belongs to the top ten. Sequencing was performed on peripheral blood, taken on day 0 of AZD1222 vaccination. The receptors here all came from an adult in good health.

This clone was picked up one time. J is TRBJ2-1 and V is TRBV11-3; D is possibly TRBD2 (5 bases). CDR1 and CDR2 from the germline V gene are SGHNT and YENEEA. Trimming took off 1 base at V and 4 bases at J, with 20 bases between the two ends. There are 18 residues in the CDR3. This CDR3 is CASSLGPSILGRYNEQFF. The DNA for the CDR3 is TGTGCCAGCAGCTTAGGACCAAGTATACTAGGAAGATACAATGAGCAGTTCTTC.

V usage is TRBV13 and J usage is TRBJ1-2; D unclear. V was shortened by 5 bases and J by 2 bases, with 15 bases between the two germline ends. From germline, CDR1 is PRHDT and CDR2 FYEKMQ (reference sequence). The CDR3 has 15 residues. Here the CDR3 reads CASSRPRHSNYGYTF. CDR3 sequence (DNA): TGTGCCAGCAGCCGTCCTAGGCACTCCAACTATGGCTACACCTTC. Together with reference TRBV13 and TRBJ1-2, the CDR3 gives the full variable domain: AAGVIQSPRHLIKEKRETATLKCYPIPRHDTVYWYQQGPGQDPQFLISFYEKMQSDKGSIPDRFSAQQFSDYHSELNMSSLELGDSALYFCASSRPRHSNYGYTFGSGTRLTVV.

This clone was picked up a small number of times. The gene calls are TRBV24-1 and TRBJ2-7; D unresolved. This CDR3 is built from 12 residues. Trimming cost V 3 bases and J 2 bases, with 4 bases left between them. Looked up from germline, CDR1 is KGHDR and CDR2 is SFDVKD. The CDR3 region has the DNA TGTGCCACCAGTGATGGGGCCTACGAGCAGTACTTC. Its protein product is CATSDGAYEQYF.

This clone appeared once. The CDR3 nucleotides read TGCGCCAGCAGCTTCGTCGCGGGGAACACAGATACGCAGTATTTT. It specifies CASSFVAGNTDTQYF. The chain carries TRBV5-1 and TRBJ2-3, with a possible D match to TRBD2 (6 bases). The length of the CDR3 is 15 residues. V lost 2 bases, J lost 2 bases, and 12 bases lay in between. From germline, CDR1 is SGHRS and CDR2 YFSETQ. Drawing the rest from reference TRBV5-1 and TRBJ2-3, the complete variable domain is KAGVTQTPRYLIKTRGQQVTLSCSPISGHRSVSWYQQTPGQGLQFLFEYFSETQRNKGNFPGRFSGRQFSNSRSEMNVSTLELGDSALYLCASSFVAGNTDTQYFGPGTRLTVL.

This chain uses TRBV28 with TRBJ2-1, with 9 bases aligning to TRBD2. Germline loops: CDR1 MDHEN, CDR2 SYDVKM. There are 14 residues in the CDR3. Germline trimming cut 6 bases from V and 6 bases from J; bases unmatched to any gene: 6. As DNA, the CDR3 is TGTGCCAGCAGAAGCGGGGGGTATATCAATGAGCAGTTCTTC. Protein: CASRSGGYINEQFF.

CDR3 region: CASSEVLAGGGEQFF. Written as DNA, the CDR3 is TGTGCCAGCAGTGAAGTGTTAGCGGGGGGAGGTGAGCAGTTCTTC. The V call is TRBV6-1, the J call TRBJ2-1; 10 nucleotides match TRBD2. The CDR3 is 15 amino acids. The ends lost 1 base at V and 9 bases at J; junction bases unmatched: 6. Germline values: CDR1 MNHNS, CDR2 SASEGT.

The chain's CDR3 is CASSQDLAGPNYGYTF. The CDR3 DNA sequence: TGCGCCAGCAGCCAAGATCTGGCAGGGCCGAACTATGGCTACACCTTC. The rearrangement joins TRBV4-1 to TRBJ1-2; D is perhaps TRBD1 (5 bases). The CDR3 runs 16 residues. Trimming cost V 0 bases and J 2 bases, with 13 bases left between them. Germline CDR1 is MGHRA and CDR2 is YSYEKL.

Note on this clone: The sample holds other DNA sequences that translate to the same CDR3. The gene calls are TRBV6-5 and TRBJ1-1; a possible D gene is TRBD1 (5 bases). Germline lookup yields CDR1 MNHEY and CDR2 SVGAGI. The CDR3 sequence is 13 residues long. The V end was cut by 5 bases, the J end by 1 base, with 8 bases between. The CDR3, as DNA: TGTGCCAGCAGTCGTACAGGGAACACTGAAGCTTTCTTT. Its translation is CASSRTGNTEAFF.

CDR3 sequence reads: CASSVGVKGAEKLFF. The CDR3 bases are TGTGCCAGCAGCGTAGGGGTCAAGGGGGCCGAAAAACTGTTTTTT. V is TRBV9 and J is TRBJ1-4, with 7 bases aligning to TRBD1. The V and J ends lost 0 bases and 8 bases, in that order; junction bases with no gene match: 7. The V gene's germline CDR1 is SGDLS and CDR2 YYNGEE. CDR3 length: 15 amino acids.

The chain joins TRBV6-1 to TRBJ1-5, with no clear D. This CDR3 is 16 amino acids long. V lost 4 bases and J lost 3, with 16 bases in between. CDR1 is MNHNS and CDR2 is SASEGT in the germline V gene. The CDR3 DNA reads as TGTGCCAGCAGTGCTAATCCGACGGTATACAATCAGCCCCAGCATTTT. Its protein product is CASSANPTVYNQPQHF.

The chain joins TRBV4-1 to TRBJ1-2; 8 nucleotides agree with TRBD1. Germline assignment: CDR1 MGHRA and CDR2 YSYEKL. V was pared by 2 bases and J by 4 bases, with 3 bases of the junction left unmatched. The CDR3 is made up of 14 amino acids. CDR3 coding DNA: TGCGCCAGCAGCCAACAGGGGGCGGGCTATGGCTACACCTTC. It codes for CASSQQGAGYGYTF.

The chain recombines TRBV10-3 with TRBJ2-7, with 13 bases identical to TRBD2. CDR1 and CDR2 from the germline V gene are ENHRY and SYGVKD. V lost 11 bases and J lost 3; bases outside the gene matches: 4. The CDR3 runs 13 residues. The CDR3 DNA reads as TGTGCCGCGCGACTAGCGGGGGGCTACGAGCAGTACTTC. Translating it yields CAARLAGGYEQYF.

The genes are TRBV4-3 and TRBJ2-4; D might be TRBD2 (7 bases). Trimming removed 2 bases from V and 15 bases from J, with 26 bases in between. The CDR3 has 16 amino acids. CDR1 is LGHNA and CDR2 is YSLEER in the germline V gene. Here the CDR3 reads CASSQSLRGGKDSVYF. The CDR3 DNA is TGCGCCAGCAGCCAATCACTTAGGGGGGGTAAAGACTCTGTGTACTTC.

CDR3 loop: CASKYGSAEGGYGYTF. CDR3 in DNA: TGTGCCAGCAAGTACGGTTCCGCTGAGGGCGGCTATGGCTACACCTTC. The J gene is TRBJ1-2, the V gene TRBV2; the D is unclear. Germline CDR1 and CDR2: SNHLY and FYNNEI. V shed 7 bases and J shed 4 bases, with 22 bases lying between them. The CDR3 length is 16 residues.

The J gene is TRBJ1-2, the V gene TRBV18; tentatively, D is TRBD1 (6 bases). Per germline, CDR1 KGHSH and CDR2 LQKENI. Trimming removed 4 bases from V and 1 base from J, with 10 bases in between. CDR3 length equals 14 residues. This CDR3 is CASSQGGNNYGYTF. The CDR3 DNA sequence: TGTGCCAGCTCACAGGGGGGAAATAACTATGGCTACACCTTC.